These 11 T cell receptor beta chains were sequenced from one sample in a study of OX40 agonist ivuxolimab in advanced cancers. Repertoires were generated with immunoSEQ multiplex PCR, while TCRdb's copy carries only in-frame clones and drops some. The repertoire holds around 100,000 clones, with 85% to 90% as singletons. The material sequenced was CD4+ or CD8+ T cells sorted from blood, taken in a trial of the OX40 agonist ivuxolimab. Every receptor here comes from an adult with an advanced solid tumor such as melanoma, head and neck, liver or kidney cancer.

The rearrangement joins TRBV7-3 to TRBJ2-1; D is unclear. This CDR3 region has 13 residues. Trimming took off 2 bases at V and 5 bases at J, with 7 bases between the two ends. CDR1 and CDR2 (germline): SGHTA, FQGTGA. Here the CDR3 reads CASSLGLDNEQFF. CDR3 DNA: TGTGCCAGCAGCTTAGGGCTCGACAATGAGCAGTTCTTC.

This chain joins TRBV11-3 and TRBJ1-1; unclear D gene. The CDR3 is 13 amino acids. The V gene lost 3 bases and the J gene lost 1 base, with 6 bases spanning the gap. CDR1 is SGHNT, CDR2 YENEEA, per germline. CDR3 DNA sequence: TGTGCCAGCAGCTTGAATCCGAACACTGAAGCTTTCTTT. This translates into CASSLNPNTEAFF.

The chain employs TRBV29-1 and TRBJ2-7; D may correspond to TRBD1 or TRBD2 (5 bases each). Trimming took off 4 bases at V and 0 bases at J, with 10 bases between the two ends. This CDR3 contains 13 residues. From germline, CDR1 is SQVTM and CDR2 ANQGSEA. CDR3 residues: CSVAGDVSYEQYF. As DNA, the CDR3 is TGCAGCGTTGCCGGGGACGTCTCCTACGAGCAGTACTTC.

This rearrangement joins TRBV4-3 to TRBJ2-4; possible D gene TRBD1, 6 bases. Germline CDR1 reads LGHNA; CDR2 reads YSLEER. There are 16 residues in the CDR3. V was shortened by 0 bases and J by 9 bases, with 18 bases between the two germline ends. DNA for the CDR3: TGCGCCAGCAGCCAAGATCCTCAGGGGCGCAGGGGCATTCAGTACTTC. Residues: CASSQDPQGRRGIQYF.

V usage is TRBV5-6 and J usage is TRBJ2-1; TRBD2 might be the D (6 bases). The CDR3 consists of 13 residues. The germline gives CDR1 SGHDT, CDR2 YYEEEE. The germline V and J ends were trimmed by 3 bases and 9 bases, with 13 bases remaining between them. In DNA, the CDR3 is TGTGCCAGCAGCTCCCCGGGACTTAGTGAGCAGTTCTTC. Its translation: CASSSPGLSEQFF.

This chain uses TRBV5-4 with TRBJ2-1, with D tentatively TRBD1 (6 bases). CDR3 length equals 15 residues. Germline V gives CDR1 SGHNT, CDR2 YYREEE (reference sequence). V shed 2 bases and J shed 9 bases, with 18 bases lying between them. This CDR3 reads CASSFVGAIPPEQFF. CDR3 nucleotides: TGTGCCAGCAGCTTTGTGGGGGCAATACCACCTGAGCAGTTCTTC.

This clone appeared a single time. This rearrangement joins TRBV5-4 to TRBJ2-2; D ambiguous. The CDR3 is made up of 16 amino acids. V was pared by 4 bases and J by 5 bases, with 18 bases between. CDR1 and CDR2 from the germline V gene are SGHNT and YYREEE (reference sequence). The CDR3 coding sequence is TGTGCCAGCAGCGCAGGACCGACGGACGGGACCGGGGAGCTGTTTTTT. Residues: CASSAGPTDGTGELFF.

The V call is TRBV6-5, the J call TRBJ2-7; D is possibly TRBD2 (5 bases). This CDR3 comprises 15 residues. Trimming pared 6 bases from V and 3 bases from J, leaving 18 bases between. Germline lookup yields CDR1 MNHEY and CDR2 SVGAGI. This chain's CDR3 is CASRDIRTGVYEQYF. CDR3 bases: TGTGCCAGCAGAGATATCCGCACCGGGGTCTACGAGCAGTACTTC.

The chain couples TRBV7-9 to TRBJ2-4; D unresolved. Looked up from germline, CDR1 is SEHNR and CDR2 is FQNEAQ (reference sequence). Trimming removed 2 bases at V and 4 bases at J, with 9 bases between. The CDR3 is 14 amino acids. The CDR3 loop is CASSLPAQKNIQYF. In nucleotides, the CDR3 is TGTGCCAGCAGCTTACCAGCACAGAAAAACATTCAGTACTTC.

This clone showed up just once. The genes are TRBV11-3 and TRBJ1-3, with a possible D match to TRBD1 (5 bases). Germline V gene sequence: CDR1 SGHNT, CDR2 YENEEA. Trimming took 6 bases from V and 0 from J, leaving 18 bases between them. The CDR3 is 17 residues long. The CDR3 nucleotides are TGTGCCAGCAGACGAAACCAGGGCGGATTCTCTGGAAACACCATATATTTT. Its protein product is CASRRNQGGFSGNTIYF.

This clone was seen a single time. The rearrangement joins TRBV10-3 to TRBJ2-5; tentative D call: TRBD2 (6 bases). The CDR3 sequence is 15 residues long. Germline V gene lookup returns CDR1 ENHRY and CDR2 SYGVKD. The V end lost 6 bases, the J end lost 2 bases, and 16 bases lay between the germline ends. The CDR3 loop reads CAIRVGGVAQETQYF. The DNA for the CDR3 is TGTGCCATCAGGGTTGGCGGGGTTGCGCAAGAGACCCAGTACTTC.